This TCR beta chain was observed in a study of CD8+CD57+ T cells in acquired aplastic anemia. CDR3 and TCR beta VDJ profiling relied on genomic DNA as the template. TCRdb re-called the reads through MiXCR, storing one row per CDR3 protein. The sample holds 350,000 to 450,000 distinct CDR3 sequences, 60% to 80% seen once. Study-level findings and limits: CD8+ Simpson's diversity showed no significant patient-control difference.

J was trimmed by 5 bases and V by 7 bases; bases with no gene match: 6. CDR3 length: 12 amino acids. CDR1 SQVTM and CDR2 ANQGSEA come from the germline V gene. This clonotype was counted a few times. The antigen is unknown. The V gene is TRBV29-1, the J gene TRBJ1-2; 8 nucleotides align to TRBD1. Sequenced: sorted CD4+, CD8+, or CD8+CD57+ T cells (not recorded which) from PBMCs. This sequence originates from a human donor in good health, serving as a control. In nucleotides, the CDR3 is TGCAGCGCCGGGACAGGTGGTTATGGCTACACCTTC. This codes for CSAGTGGYGYTF.